The entry below describes one T cell receptor beta chain. This specimen comes from a study of blood T cell repertoires in COVID-19. Study details: From the United States, Italy and Spain came samples of acute and convalescent COVID-19.

In the authors' workflow: Reference gene primer amplification yielded estimated nucleated cell counts. The data were produced by immunoSEQ multiplex PCR, yet TCRdb's version contains in-frame clones alone and is incomplete. That table gives V, J and clone size, and the DNA gave D and trimming. The data show roughly 200,000 clones, approximately 85% seen once. Germline assignment: CDR1 SGDLS and CDR2 YYNGEE. The V gene end was trimmed by 4 bases and the J gene end by 5 bases; junction bases not matched to a gene: 9. The CDR3 spans 17 residues. The sequenced sample consisted of PBMCs or T cells enriched from blood (not recorded which). The chain joins TRBV9 to TRBJ2-3; TRBD2 aligns across 14 bases. The TCR originated in a man aged 40-49 years with acute COVID-19. CDR3 sequence (DNA): TGTGCCAGCAGCTCGTGGGGACTAGCGGGAGTGGGAGATACGCAGTATTTT. Translating it yields CASSSWGLAGVGDTQYF.